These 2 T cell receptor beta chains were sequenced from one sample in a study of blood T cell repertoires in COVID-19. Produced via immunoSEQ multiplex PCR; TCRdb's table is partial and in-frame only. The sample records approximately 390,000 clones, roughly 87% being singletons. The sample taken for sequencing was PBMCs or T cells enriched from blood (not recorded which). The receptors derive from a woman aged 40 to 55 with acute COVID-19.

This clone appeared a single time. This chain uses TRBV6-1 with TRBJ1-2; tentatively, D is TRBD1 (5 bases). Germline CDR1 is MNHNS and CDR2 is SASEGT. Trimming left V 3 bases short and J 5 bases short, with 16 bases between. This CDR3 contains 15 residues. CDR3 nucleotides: TGTGCCAGCAGTGAGACGACCTCTGGGGGGTATGGCTACACCTTC. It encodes CASSETTSGGYGYTF.

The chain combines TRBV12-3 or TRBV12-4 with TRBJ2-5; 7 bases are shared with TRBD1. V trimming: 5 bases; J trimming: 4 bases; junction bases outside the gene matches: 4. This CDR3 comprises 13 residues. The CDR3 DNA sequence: TGTGCCAGCAGTACCGGGACAGTAGAGACCCAGTACTTC. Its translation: CASSTGTVETQYF.